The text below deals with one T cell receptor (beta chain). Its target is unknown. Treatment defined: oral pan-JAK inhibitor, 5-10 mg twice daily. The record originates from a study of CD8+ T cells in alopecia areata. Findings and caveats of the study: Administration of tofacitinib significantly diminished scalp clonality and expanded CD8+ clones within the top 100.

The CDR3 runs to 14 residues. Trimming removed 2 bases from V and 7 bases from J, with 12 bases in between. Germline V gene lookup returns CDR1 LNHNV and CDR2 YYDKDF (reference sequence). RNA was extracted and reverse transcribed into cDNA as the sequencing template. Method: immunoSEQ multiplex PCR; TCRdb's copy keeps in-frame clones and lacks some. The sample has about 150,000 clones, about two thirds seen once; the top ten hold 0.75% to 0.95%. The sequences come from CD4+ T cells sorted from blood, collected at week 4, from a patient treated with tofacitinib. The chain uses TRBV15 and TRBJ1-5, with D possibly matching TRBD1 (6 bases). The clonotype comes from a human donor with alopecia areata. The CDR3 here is CATSRPGAGQPQHF. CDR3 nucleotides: TGTGCCACCAGCAGACCAGGGGCCGGCCAGCCCCAGCATTTT.